The present T cell receptor (beta chain) was sequenced within a study of blood T cell repertoires in COVID-19. Germline V gene lookup returns CDR1 GTSNPN and CDR2 SVGIG (reference sequence). The ends were cut back, 1 base at V and 0 bases at J, with 13 bases in the middle. The CDR3 has 16 amino acids. In the source study's methods: Nucleated cell counts were estimated from reference gene primer amplification. Method: immunoSEQ multiplex PCR; TCRdb's copy keeps in-frame clones and lacks some. The D gene and trimming were derived from the DNA, and the V and J assignments and clone size from that table. The top ten hold about 5% of the sample, which has around 310,000 clones, approximately 89% seen once.

Sequencing was done on a sample of PBMCs or T cells enriched from blood (not recorded which). This TCR came from a man aged 25 to 40 who had recovered from COVID-19. The chain couples TRBV30 to TRBJ1-5; tentatively, D is TRBD1 (6 bases). The CDR3 nucleotides are TGTGCCTGGAGTGGGGGACAACCGTATAGCAATCAGCCCCAGCATTTT. Protein: CAWSGGQPYSNQPQHF.